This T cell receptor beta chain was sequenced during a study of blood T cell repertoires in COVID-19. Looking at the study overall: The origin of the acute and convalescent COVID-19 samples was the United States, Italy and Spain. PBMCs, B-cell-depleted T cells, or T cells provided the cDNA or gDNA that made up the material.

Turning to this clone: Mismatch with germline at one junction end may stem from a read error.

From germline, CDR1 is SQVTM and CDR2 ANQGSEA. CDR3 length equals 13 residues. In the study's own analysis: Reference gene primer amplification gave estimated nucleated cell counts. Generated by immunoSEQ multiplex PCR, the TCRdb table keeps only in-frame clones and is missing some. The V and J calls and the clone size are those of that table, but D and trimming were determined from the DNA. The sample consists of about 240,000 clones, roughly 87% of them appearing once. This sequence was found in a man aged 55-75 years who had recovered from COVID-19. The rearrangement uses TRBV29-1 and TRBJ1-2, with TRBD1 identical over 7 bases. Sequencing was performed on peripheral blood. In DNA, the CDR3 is TGCAGCGTACAGGGGCGGAAAAACTATGGCCACACCTTC. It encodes CSVQGRKNYGHTF.